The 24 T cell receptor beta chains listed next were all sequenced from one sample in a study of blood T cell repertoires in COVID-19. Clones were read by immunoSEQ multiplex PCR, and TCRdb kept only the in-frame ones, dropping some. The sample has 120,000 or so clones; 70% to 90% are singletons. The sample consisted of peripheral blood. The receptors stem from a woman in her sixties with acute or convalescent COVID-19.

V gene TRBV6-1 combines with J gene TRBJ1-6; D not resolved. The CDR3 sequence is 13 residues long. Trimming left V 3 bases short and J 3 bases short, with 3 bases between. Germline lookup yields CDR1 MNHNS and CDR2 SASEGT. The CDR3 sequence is CASSESYNSPLHF. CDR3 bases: TGTGCCAGCAGTGAGAGCTATAATTCACCCCTCCACTTT.

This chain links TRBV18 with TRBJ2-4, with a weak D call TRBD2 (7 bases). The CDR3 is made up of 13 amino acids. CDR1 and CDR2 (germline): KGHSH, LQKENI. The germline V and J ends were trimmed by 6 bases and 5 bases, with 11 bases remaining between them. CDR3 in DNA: TGTGCCAGCTCCCGAGGGGGGGAAAACATTCAGTACTTC. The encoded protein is CASSRGGENIQYF.

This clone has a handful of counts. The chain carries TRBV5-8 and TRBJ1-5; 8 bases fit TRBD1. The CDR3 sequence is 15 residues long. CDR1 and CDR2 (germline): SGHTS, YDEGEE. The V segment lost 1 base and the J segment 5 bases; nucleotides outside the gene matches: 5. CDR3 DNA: TGTGCCAGCAGCTTGAGGACAGGGTTGCATCAGCCCCAGCATTTT. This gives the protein CASSLRTGLHQPQHF. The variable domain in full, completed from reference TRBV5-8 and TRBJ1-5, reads EAGVTQSPTHLIKTRGQQATLRCSPISGHTSVYWYQQALGLGLQFLLWYDEGEERNRGNFPPRFSGRQFPNYSSELNVNALELEDSALYLCASSLRTGLHQPQHFGDGTRLSIL.

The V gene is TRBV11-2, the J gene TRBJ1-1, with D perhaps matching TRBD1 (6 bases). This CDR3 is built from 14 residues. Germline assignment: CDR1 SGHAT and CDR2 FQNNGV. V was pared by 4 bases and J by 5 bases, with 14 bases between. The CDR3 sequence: CASSSGQGRTEAFF. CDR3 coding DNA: TGTGCCAGCAGCTCAGGTCAGGGGCGGACTGAAGCTTTCTTT.

The CDR3 bases are TGCGCCAGCAGCTTCGATCAGGGAAAGCAGTTCTTC. It codes for CASSFDQGKQFF. The chain recombines TRBV5-1 with TRBJ2-1; D possibly corresponds to TRBD1 (5 bases). Germline V gene sequence: CDR1 SGHRS, CDR2 YFSETQ. This CDR3 spans 12 amino acids. V was pared by 2 bases and J by 11 bases, with 11 bases between.

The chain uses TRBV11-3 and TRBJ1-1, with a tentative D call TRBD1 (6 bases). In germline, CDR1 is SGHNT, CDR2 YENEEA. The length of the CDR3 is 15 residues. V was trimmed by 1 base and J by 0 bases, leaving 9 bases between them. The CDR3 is CASSLGGQMNTEAFF. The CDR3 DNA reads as TGTGCCAGCAGCTTAGGAGGACAGATGAACACTGAAGCTTTCTTT.

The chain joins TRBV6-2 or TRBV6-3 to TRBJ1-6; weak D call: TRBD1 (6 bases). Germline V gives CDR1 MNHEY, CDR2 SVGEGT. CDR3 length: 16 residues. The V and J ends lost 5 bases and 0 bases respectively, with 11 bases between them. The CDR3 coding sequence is TGTGCCAGCAGTCGCGGACAGAGCTCCTATAATTCACCCCTCCACTTT. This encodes CASSRGQSSYNSPLHF.

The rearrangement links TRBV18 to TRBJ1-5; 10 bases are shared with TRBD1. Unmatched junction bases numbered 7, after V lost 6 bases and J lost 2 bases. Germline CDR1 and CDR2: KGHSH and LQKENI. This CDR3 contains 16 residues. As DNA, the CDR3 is TGTGCCAGCTCCCGGGACAGGGGTGTTGGCAATCAGCCCCAGCATTTT. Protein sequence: CASSRDRGVGNQPQHF.

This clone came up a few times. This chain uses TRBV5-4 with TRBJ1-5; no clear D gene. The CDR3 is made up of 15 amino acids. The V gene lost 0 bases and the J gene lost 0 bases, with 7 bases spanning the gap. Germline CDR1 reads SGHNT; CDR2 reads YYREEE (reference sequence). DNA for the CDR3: TGTGCCAGCAGCTTGGGAGGGAATAGCAATCAGCCCCAGCATTTT. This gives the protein CASSLGGNSNQPQHF.

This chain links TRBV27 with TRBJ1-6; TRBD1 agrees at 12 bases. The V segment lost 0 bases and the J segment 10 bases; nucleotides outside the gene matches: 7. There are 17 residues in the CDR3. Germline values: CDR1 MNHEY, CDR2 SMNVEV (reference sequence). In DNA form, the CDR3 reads TGTGCCAGCAGTTTATCAGCGGGGACAGGGGGCCGGTCACCCCTCCACTTT. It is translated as CASSLSAGTGGRSPLHF.

CDR3 in amino acids: CASSPSRGVLYGYTF. Here the CDR3 DNA reads TGTGCCAGCAGTCCCTCCAGGGGGGTTCTTTATGGCTACACCTTC. The gene calls are TRBV6-5 and TRBJ1-2; 7 nucleotides line up with TRBD1. The CDR3 runs to 15 residues. Losses at the gene ends were 5 bases for V and 5 bases for J; bases not matched to a gene: 11. Germline-derived CDR1 and CDR2 are MNHEY and SVGAGI.

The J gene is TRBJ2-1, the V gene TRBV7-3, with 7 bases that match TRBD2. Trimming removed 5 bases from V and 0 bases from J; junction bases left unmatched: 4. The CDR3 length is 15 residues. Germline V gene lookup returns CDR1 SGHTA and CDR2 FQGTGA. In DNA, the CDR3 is TGTGCCAGCAGCGGGGGGGTTAGCTCCTACAATGAGCAGTTCTTC. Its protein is CASSGGVSSYNEQFF.

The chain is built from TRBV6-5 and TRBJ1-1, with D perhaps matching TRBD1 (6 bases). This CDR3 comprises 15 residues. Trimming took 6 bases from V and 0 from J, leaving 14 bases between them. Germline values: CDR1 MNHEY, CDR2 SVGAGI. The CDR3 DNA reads TGTGCCAGCAGGATACAGGGAGCTTTGAACACTGAAGCTTTCTTT. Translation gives CASRIQGALNTEAFF.

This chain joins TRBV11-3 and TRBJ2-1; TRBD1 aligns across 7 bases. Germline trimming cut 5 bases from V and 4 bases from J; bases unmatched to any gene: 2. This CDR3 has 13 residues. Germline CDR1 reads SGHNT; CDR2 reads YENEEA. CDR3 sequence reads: CASSPTGYNEQFF. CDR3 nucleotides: TGTGCCAGCAGCCCGACAGGGTACAATGAGCAGTTCTTC.

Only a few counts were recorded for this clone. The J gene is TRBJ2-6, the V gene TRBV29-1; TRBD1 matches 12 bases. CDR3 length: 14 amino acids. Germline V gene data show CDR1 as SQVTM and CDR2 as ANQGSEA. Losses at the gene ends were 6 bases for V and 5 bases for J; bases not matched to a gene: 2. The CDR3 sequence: CSVGTGGRANVLTF. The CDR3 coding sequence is TGCAGCGTGGGGACAGGGGGCAGGGCCAACGTCCTGACTTTC.

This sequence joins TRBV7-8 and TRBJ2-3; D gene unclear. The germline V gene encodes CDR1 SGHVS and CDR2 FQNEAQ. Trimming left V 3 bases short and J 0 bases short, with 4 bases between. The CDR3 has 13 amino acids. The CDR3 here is CASSFSSTDTQYF. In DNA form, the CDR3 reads TGTGCCAGCAGCTTCTCTAGCACAGATACGCAGTATTTT.

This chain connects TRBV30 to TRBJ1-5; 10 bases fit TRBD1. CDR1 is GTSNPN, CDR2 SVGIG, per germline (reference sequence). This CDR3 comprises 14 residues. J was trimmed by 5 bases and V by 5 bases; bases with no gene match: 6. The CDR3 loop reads CAWQTGGADQPQHF. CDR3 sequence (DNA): TGTGCCTGGCAGACAGGGGGCGCCGATCAGCCCCAGCATTTT.

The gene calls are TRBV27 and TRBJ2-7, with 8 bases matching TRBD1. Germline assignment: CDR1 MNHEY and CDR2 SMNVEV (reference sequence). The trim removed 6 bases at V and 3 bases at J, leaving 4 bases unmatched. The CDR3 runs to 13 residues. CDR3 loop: CASRGQGYYEQYF. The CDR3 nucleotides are TGTGCCAGCAGAGGACAGGGATACTACGAGCAGTACTTC.

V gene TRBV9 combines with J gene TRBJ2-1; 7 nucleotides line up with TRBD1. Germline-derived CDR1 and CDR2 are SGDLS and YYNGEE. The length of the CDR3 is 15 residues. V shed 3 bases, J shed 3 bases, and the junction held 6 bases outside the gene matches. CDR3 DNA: TGTGCCAGCAGCGGTGAGGGACAGATCTACAATGAGCAGTTCTTC. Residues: CASSGEGQIYNEQFF.

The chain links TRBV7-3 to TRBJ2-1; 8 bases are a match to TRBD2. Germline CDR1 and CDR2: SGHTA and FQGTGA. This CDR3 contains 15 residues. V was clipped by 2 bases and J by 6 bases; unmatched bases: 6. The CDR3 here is CASSLSRTSPNEQFF. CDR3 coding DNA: TGTGCCAGCAGCTTATCGCGGACTAGCCCCAATGAGCAGTTCTTC.

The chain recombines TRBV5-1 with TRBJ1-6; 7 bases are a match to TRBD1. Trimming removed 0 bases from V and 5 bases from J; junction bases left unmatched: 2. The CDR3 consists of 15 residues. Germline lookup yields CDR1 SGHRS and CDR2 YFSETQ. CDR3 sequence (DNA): TGCGCCAGCAGCTTGGACCAGGGGGATAATTCACCCCTCCACTTT. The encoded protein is CASSLDQGDNSPLHF.

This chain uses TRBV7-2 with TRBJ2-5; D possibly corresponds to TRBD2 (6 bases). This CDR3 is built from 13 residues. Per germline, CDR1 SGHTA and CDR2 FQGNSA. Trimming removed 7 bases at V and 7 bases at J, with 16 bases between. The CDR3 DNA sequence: TGTGCCAGCACCCGACCGGGAGTTAGGACCCAGTACTTC. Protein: CASTRPGVRTQYF.

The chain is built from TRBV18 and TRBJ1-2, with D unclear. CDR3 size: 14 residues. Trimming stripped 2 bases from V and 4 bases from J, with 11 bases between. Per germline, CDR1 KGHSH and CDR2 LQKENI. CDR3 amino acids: CASSPKEQSYGYTF. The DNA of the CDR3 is TGTGCCAGCTCACCAAAGGAACAGTCCTATGGCTACACCTTC.

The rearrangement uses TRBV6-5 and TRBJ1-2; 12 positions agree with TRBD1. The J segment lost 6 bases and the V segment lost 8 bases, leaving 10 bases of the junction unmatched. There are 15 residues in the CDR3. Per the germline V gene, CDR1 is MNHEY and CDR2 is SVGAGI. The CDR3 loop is CASAPGQGAVDGYTF. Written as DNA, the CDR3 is TGTGCCAGCGCCCCGGGACAGGGGGCGGTGGATGGCTACACCTTC.